This TCR beta chain was sequenced for a study of blood T cells in healthy people across ages. Points from the study as a whole: Diversity of TCR beta correlated strongly with naive T cell percentage.

The sample, around 10 milliliters of peripheral blood, was drawn from each donor. Together with a sample-barcoded 5' primer, a J-beta primer mix was included in a second PCR lasting about 6 to 12 cycles. TCRdb recomputed calls from the 5' RACE reads with MiXCR, one row per CDR3 protein. Of about 640,000 distinct CDR3 sequences listed, roughly two fifths are singletons. The CDR3 contains 16 residues. CDR1 is MDHEN and CDR2 is SYDVKM in the germline V gene. Trimming left V 5 bases short and J 0 bases short, with 15 bases between. A note on this clonotype: What it binds is unknown.

Sequencing input: blood. The chain couples TRBV28 to TRBJ2-3; D is uncertain. The receptor was derived from an older man in good health. This CDR3 reads CASSLSVASSTDTQYF. CDR3 DNA: TGTGCCAGCAGTCTGTCGGTAGCATCTAGCACAGATACGCAGTATTTT.